The rows below give T cell receptor beta chains drawn from one sample of a study of blood T cell repertoires in COVID-19. Sequencing was performed with immunoSEQ multiplex PCR; in TCRdb, only in-frame clones are kept and a portion is missing. This table holds about 320,000 clones, roughly 85% found once. The sample comprised PBMCs or T cells enriched from blood (not recorded which). These receptors came from a young woman who had been exposed to COVID-19. CDR3s include the opening cysteine and the closing phenylalanine or tryptophan. Each record gives: clone size, D gene, V gene, J gene, CDR3 length, CDR3 protein, CDR3 DNA. A D gene is named only where the DNA matches it firmly. Clone size, where shown, is once, few, many, or a class for clones that have expanded.

few	TRBD2	TRBV10-1	TRBJ2-6	16	CASSGSGGSGANVLTF	TGCGCCAGCAGTGGTAGCGGGGGCTCTGGGGCCAACGTCCTGACTTTC
-	-	TRBV28	TRBJ1-1	13	CASSFETNTEAFF	TGTGCCAGCAGTTTCGAAACTAACACTGAAGCTTTCTTT
once	-	TRBV12-3/TRBV12-4	TRBJ1-2	12	CASSPGDYGYTF	TGTGCCAGCAGTCCAGGGGACTATGGCTACACCTTC
-	-	TRBV18	TRBJ1-1	15	CASSRAGSSNTEAFF	TGTGCCAGCTCACGTGCCGGGAGTTCGAACACTGAAGCTTTCTTT
-	-	TRBV27	TRBJ1-6	15	CASSLATGFNSPLHF	TGTGCCAGCAGTTTAGCGACAGGATTTAATTCACCCCTCCACTTT
-	-	TRBV28	TRBJ2-5	11	CASSTRETQYF	TGTGCCAGCAGCACGCGAGAGACCCAGTACTTC
-	TRBD1	TRBV9	TRBJ1-1	14	CASSSGTGRAEAFF	TGTGCCAGCAGCTCTGGGACAGGGAGGGCTGAAGCTTTCTTT
-	TRBD2	TRBV7-2	TRBJ2-3	16	CASSLRLAGGPDTQYF	TGTGCCAGCAGCTTAAGACTAGCGGGAGGGCCAGATACGCAGTATTTT
-	-	TRBV25-1	TRBJ1-6	17	CASSDSTVSSYNSPLHF	TGTGCCAGCAGTGACTCGACAGTTAGCTCCTATAATTCACCCCTCCACTTT
once	-	TRBV9	TRBJ1-5	13	CASSVAGNQPQHF	TGTGCCAGCAGCGTTGCAGGAAATCAGCCCCAGCATTTT
-	-	TRBV6-1	TRBJ2-3	14	CASSDPTGTDTQYF	TGTGCCAGCAGTGATCCTACAGGTACAGATACGCAGTATTTT
-	-	TRBV4-2	TRBJ2-1	14	CASSQGGKANEQFF	TGTGCCAGCAGCCAAGGAGGCAAGGCGAATGAGCAGTTCTTC
once	TRBD1	TRBV6-5	TRBJ2-2	14	CASSPDRGLGELFF	TGTGCCAGCAGCCCGGACAGGGGGCTAGGGGAGCTGTTTTTT
-	-	TRBV10-3	TRBJ1-1	14	CAISSAGASTEAFF	TGTGCCATCAGTAGTGCAGGGGCAAGCACTGAAGCTTTCTTT
few	TRBD1	TRBV24-1	TRBJ1-5	19	CATSDRTGTGGIGNQPQHF	TGTGCCACCAGTGATCGGACCGGGACAGGGGGAATTGGAAATCAGCCCCAGCATTTT
-	TRBD1	TRBV9	TRBJ1-1	16	CASSAQGAQSRTEAFF	TGTGCCAGCAGCGCGCAGGGGGCGCAGAGTAGGACTGAAGCTTTCTTT
few	-	TRBV2	TRBJ1-2	15	CASSQDPRGGYGYTF	TGTGCCAGCAGTCAAGACCCCCGGGGGGGCTATGGCTACACCTTC
-	-	TRBV5-8	TRBJ2-3	13	CASSPHPTNTQYF	TGTGCCAGCAGCCCCCATCCCACTAATACGCAGTATTTT
-	-	TRBV7-2	TRBJ1-2	14	CASSLISVNYGYTF	TGTGCCAGCAGCTTAATTTCAGTTAACTATGGCTACACCTTC
few	-	TRBV2	TRBJ2-2	14	CASSAVQGHGELFF	TGTGCCAGCAGTGCGGTACAGGGACACGGGGAGCTGTTTTTT
-	TRBD2	TRBV19	TRBJ2-5	14	CATRLAGGGETQYF	TGTGCCACCAGACTAGCGGGAGGGGGAGAGACCCAGTACTTC
-	-	TRBV25-1	TRBJ2-7	15	CASRSLTGSSYEQYF	TGTGCCAGCAGATCCCTGACGGGGAGCTCCTACGAGCAGTACTTC
-	-	TRBV6-6	TRBJ1-6	17	CASSPGRVSQQNSPLHF	TGTGCCAGCAGTCCAGGGAGGGTCAGCCAACAAAATTCACCCCTCCACTTT
-	TRBD1	TRBV4-3	TRBJ1-2	16	CASSPNYNTGGYGYTF	TGCGCCAGCAGCCCCAACTATAATACAGGGGGCTATGGCTACACCTTC
-	-	TRBV5-1	TRBJ1-1	12	CASSYEGVLAFF	TGCGCCAGCAGCTACGAGGGGGTTTTGGCTTTCTTT
-	-	TRBV4-3	TRBJ1-5	15	CASSQDTEANQPQHF	TGCGCCAGCAGCCAAGATACAGAAGCTAATCAGCCCCAGCATTTT
-	-	TRBV5-1	TRBJ1-4	14	CASSPQGITEKLFF	TGCGCCAGCAGCCCGCAGGGTATAACTGAAAAACTGTTTTTT
-	-	TRBV18	TRBJ1-2	15	CASSPPSEANYGYTF	TGTGCCAGCTCACCACCGTCGGAGGCTAACTATGGCTACACCTTC
-	TRBD1	TRBV5-1	TRBJ1-1	13	CASSYDRGTEAFF	TGCGCCAGCAGCTATGACAGGGGCACTGAAGCTTTCTTT
-	TRBD2	TRBV11-1	TRBJ2-3	16	CASSTEAGGPPDTQYF	TGTGCCAGCAGCACAGAAGCGGGGGGCCCCCCTGATACGCAGTATTTT
-	TRBD2	TRBV10-2	TRBJ2-7	15	CASSASGGAVYEQYF	TGCGCCAGCAGTGCTAGCGGGGGGGCAGTCTACGAGCAGTACTTC
-	TRBD2	TRBV6-5	TRBJ2-7	15	CARGTSGGLSYEQYF	TGTGCCAGGGGGACTAGCGGGGGCCTCTCCTACGAGCAGTACTTC
-	TRBD1	TRBV6-5	TRBJ1-4	14	CASSSTGSNEKLFF	TGTGCCAGCAGTTCGACAGGGTCTAATGAAAAACTGTTTTTT
once	TRBD1	TRBV9	TRBJ1-2	15	CASSAGTGSPYGYTF	TGTGCCAGCAGCGCAGGGACAGGGAGTCCCTATGGCTACACCTTC
-	-	TRBV5-4	TRBJ2-2	16	CASSLNAGAASGELFF	TGTGCCAGCAGCTTGAATGCGGGGGCGGCATCCGGGGAGCTGTTTTTT
-	-	TRBV28	TRBJ2-7	14	CASSFAGETYEQYF	TGTGCCAGCAGTTTTGCGGGTGAAACCTACGAGCAGTACTTC
-	TRBD1	TRBV2	TRBJ1-4	14	CASRVTGLNEKLFF	TGTGCCAGCAGAGTGACAGGGCTTAACGAAAAACTGTTTTTT
-	TRBD2	TRBV6-5	TRBJ2-3	13	CASRTLAGDSQYF	TGTGCCAGCAGGACACTAGCGGGAGACTCGCAGTATTTT
-	-	TRBV3-1/TRBV3-2	TRBJ1-5	13	CASSQGGPQPQHF	TGTGCCAGCAGCCAAGGAGGGCCTCAGCCCCAGCATTTT
-	-	TRBV7-2	TRBJ1-3	15	CASSPMGGVGNTIYF	TGTGCCAGCAGCCCGATGGGGGGAGTTGGAAACACCATATATTTT
-	-	TRBV28	TRBJ1-2	14	CASSLSDRKNGYTF	TGTGCCAGCAGTTTAAGTGACAGAAAGAATGGCTACACCTTC
-	-	TRBV4-3	TRBJ1-2	15	CASSQGGGSNYGYTF	TGCGCCAGCAGCCAAGGAGGGGGATCTAACTATGGCTACACCTTC
-	TRBD1	TRBV5-1	TRBJ2-1	14	CASSLADSGQGLFF	TGCGCCAGCAGCTTGGCCGACTCAGGACAGGGTCTGTTCTTC
-	-	TRBV11-2	TRBJ2-5	14	CASSLQGPGETQYF	TGTGCCAGCAGCTTACAGGGGCCGGGGGAGACCCAGTACTTC
-	-	TRBV30	TRBJ2-1	14	CAWSGLLNGAEQFF	TGTGCCTGGAGTGGGCTACTAAATGGTGCTGAGCAGTTCTTC
-	-	TRBV5-1	TRBJ2-3	13	CASSQTSFDTQYF	TGCGCCAGCAGCCAGACTAGTTTCGATACGCAGTATTTT
-	-	TRBV12-1	TRBJ1-2	19	CASSFGRTADDASNYGYTF	TGTGCCAGCAGCTTTGGAAGGACAGCCGATGATGCGTCTAACTATGGCTACACCTTC
-	-	TRBV4-3	TRBJ1-2	14	CASSQDLQGYGYTF	TGCGCCAGCAGCCAAGATCTCCAGGGCTATGGCTACACCTTC
few	-	TRBV20-1	TRBJ2-3	10	CKTGRGTQYF	TGCAAAACAGGGAGAGGTACGCAGTATTTT
-	-	TRBV30	TRBJ2-7	14	CAWIARGRTYEQYF	TGTGCCTGGATTGCCCGGGGAAGAACCTACGAGCAGTACTTC
-	-	TRBV5-1	TRBJ1-2	14	CASSLGREQRGYTF	TGCGCCAGCAGCTTGGGCCGGGAGCAGAGGGGCTACACCTTC
-	TRBD2	TRBV11-2	TRBJ2-1	15	CASSLVSSGGAEQFF	TGTGCCAGCAGCTTAGTTTCTAGCGGGGGGGCTGAGCAGTTCTTC
-	TRBD1	TRBV2	TRBJ1-2	14	CASSGYRGPYGYTF	TGTGCCAGCAGTGGGTACAGGGGGCCCTATGGCTACACCTTC